Presented here are 26 T cell receptor beta chains from one specimen sequenced in a study of T cell responses to AZD1222 COVID-19 vaccine. Clones were read by immunoSEQ multiplex PCR, and TCRdb kept only the in-frame ones, dropping some. The sample includes around 190,000 clones, around 88% of them seen just once. The specimen was peripheral blood, collected 28 days after the second AZD1222 dose. The source is an adult who received the AZD1222 COVID-19 vaccine.

The rearrangement uses TRBV9 and TRBJ1-2, with D hard to call. Germline assignment: CDR1 SGDLS and CDR2 YYNGEE. Trimming shortened V by 5 bases and J by 8 bases, and 16 bases separated the two germline ends. The CDR3 runs 13 residues. CDR3 protein: CASSDMGFGGYTF. CDR3 coding DNA: TGTGCCAGCAGTGACATGGGGTTCGGAGGCTACACCTTC.

DNA for the CDR3: TGTGCCAGCAGCTCACCACATCGGACGGCGAACACTGAAGCTTTCTTT. Protein product: CASSSPHRTANTEAFF. The V and J genes are TRBV11-1 and TRBJ1-1, with unresolved D. Germline lookup yields CDR1 SGHAT and CDR2 FQDESV (reference sequence). The length of the CDR3 is 16 residues. The ends were cut back, 4 bases at V and 1 base at J, with 16 bases in the middle.

The genes are TRBV7-3 and TRBJ2-2; perhaps TRBD1 as D (6 bases). CDR1 is SGHTA, CDR2 FQGTGA, per germline. CDR3 length: 15 amino acids. The ends were cut back, 5 bases at V and 6 bases at J, with 16 bases in the middle. The CDR3 reads CASSPRQVASGELFF. DNA for the CDR3: TGTGCCAGCAGCCCCCGACAGGTCGCATCCGGGGAGCTGTTTTTT. Combining the CDR3 with reference TRBV7-3 and TRBJ2-2 gives the whole variable domain GAGVSQTPSNKVTEKGKYVELRCDPISGHTALYWYRQSLGQGPEFLIYFQGTGAADDSGLPNDRFFAVRPEGSVSTLKIQRTERGDSAVYLCASSPRQVASGELFFGEGSRLTVL.

This clone was recorded once. The CDR3 region is CASSYGTGAYGYTF. CDR3 nucleotide sequence: TGTGCCAGCAGTTACGGTACAGGAGCCTATGGCTACACCTTC. The chain joins TRBV6-5 to TRBJ1-2; maybe TRBD1 (5 bases). This CDR3 has 14 residues. Looked up from germline, CDR1 is MNHEY and CDR2 is SVGAGI. Trimming shortened V by 2 bases and J by 4 bases, and 11 bases separated the two germline ends.

The V call is TRBV6-5, the J call TRBJ2-3; D uncertain. V lost 11 bases and J 0 bases, leaving 15 bases between the germline ends. Looked up from germline, CDR1 is MNHEY and CDR2 is SVGAGI. This CDR3 contains 14 residues. The CDR3 DNA follows: TGTGCCCGCATCGTTGAGCCTAGCACAGATACGCAGTATTTT. This gives the protein CARIVEPSTDTQYF.

V gene TRBV5-1 combines with J gene TRBJ2-3, with a tentative D call TRBD1 (5 bases). V shed 0 bases and J shed 4 bases, with 9 bases lying between them. Germline CDR1 SGHRS, CDR2 YFSETQ. This CDR3 comprises 14 residues. CDR3 region: CASSLVIGADTQYF. In DNA form, the CDR3 reads TGCGCCAGCAGCTTGGTGATAGGGGCAGATACGCAGTATTTT.

This chain connects TRBV6-1 to TRBJ2-3; 10 nucleotides line up with TRBD1. J lost 1 base, V lost 6 bases, and 7 bases had no gene match. CDR3 size: 16 residues. Germline CDR1 reads MNHNS; CDR2 reads SASEGT. The CDR3 DNA reads as TGTGCCAGCAGGGAACTGACAGGGGGCGGCACAGATACGCAGTATTTT. Translation: CASRELTGGGTDTQYF.

The chain is built from TRBV6-5 and TRBJ2-7, with 7 bases fitting TRBD1. The junction had 5 bases not matched to a gene; V was cut back by 6 bases and J by 3 bases. There are 13 residues in the CDR3. CDR1 is MNHEY, CDR2 SVGAGI, per germline. CDR3 sequence (DNA): TGTGCCAGCAGCCGGGGACAGAGCTACGAGCAGTACTTC. Its protein product is CASSRGQSYEQYF.

The chain uses TRBV7-9 and TRBJ2-7; TRBD1 is a possible D gene (7 bases). Germline CDR1 is SEHNR and CDR2 is FQNEAQ (reference sequence). The CDR3 sequence is 15 residues long. V was cut by 7 bases and J by 0 bases, with 16 bases left in between. CDR3 loop: CASNDVRGASYEQYF. CDR3 coding DNA: TGTGCCAGCAATGACGTCAGGGGGGCCTCCTACGAGCAGTACTTC. The whole variable domain, filled in from reference TRBV7-9 and TRBJ2-7, reads DTGVSQNPRHKITKRGQNVTFRCDPISEHNRLYWYRQTLGQGPEFLTYFQNEAQLEKSRLLSDRFSAERPKGSFSTLEIQRTEQGDSAMYLCASNDVRGASYEQYFGPGTRLTVT.

This chain connects TRBV28 to TRBJ2-5, with D perhaps assigned TRBD1 or TRBD2 (6 bases each). The CDR3 has 15 amino acids. V lost 3 bases, J lost 1 base, and 12 bases lay in between. The V gene's germline CDR1 is MDHEN and CDR2 SYDVKM. The CDR3 DNA reads as TGTGCCAGCAGTTTGCCGGGGGCACTCCAAGAGACCCAGTACTTC. It yields the protein CASSLPGALQETQYF. Full variable domain (rest looked up from reference TRBV28 and TRBJ2-5): DVKVTQSSRYLVKRTGEKVFLECVQDMDHENMFWYRQDPGLGLRLIYFSYDVKMKEKGDIPEGYSVSREKKERFSLILESASTNQTSMYLCASSLPGALQETQYFGPGTRLLVL.

The V gene is TRBV5-6, the J gene TRBJ1-2; D remains unclear. This CDR3 spans 15 amino acids. Trimming stripped 0 bases from V and 7 bases from J, with 16 bases between. Germline loops: CDR1 SGHDT, CDR2 YYEEEE. The chain's CDR3 is CASSLGAQALGGYTF. The CDR3 DNA reads as TGTGCCAGCAGCTTGGGGGCCCAGGCCTTGGGTGGCTACACCTTC.

This clone was seen a handful of times. The V and J genes are TRBV6-4 and TRBJ2-1; TRBD1 matches 9 bases. The trim removed 0 bases at V and 3 bases at J, leaving 0 bases unmatched. The germline gives CDR1 MRHNA, CDR2 SNTAGT. The CDR3 length is 15 residues. This CDR3 is CASSDSTGGYNEQFF. The DNA for the CDR3 is TGTGCCAGCAGTGACTCGACAGGGGGCTACAATGAGCAGTTCTTC.

This clone has just a few counts. The gene calls are TRBV2 and TRBJ1-2; no clear D. The CDR3 covers 13 residues. The V and J ends lost 1 base and 2 bases respectively, with 5 bases between them. The germline V gene has CDR1 SNHLY and CDR2 FYNNEI. The CDR3 protein is CASSEGRNYGYTF. The CDR3 DNA is TGTGCCAGCAGTGAAGGCAGGAACTATGGCTACACCTTC.

V gene TRBV7-2 combines with J gene TRBJ1-6; the D is unclear. CDR3 size: 16 residues. V lost 5 bases, J lost 6 bases, and 17 bases lay in between. Per the germline V gene, CDR1 is SGHTA and CDR2 is FQGNSA. As DNA, the CDR3 is TGTGCCAGCAGCCTCCGAACCGGGAGACTTAATTCACCCCTCCACTTT. Translation: CASSLRTGRLNSPLHF.

The V gene is TRBV5-4, the J gene TRBJ1-2, with D maybe TRBD1 (5 bases). V was cut by 0 bases and J by 3 bases, with 12 bases left in between. The CDR3 has 15 residues. Germline loops: CDR1 SGHNT, CDR2 YYREEE (reference sequence). CDR3 bases: TGTGCCAGCAGCTTGGAGGCAGACAGCGACTATGGCTACACCTTC. Encoded protein: CASSLEADSDYGYTF.

The chain couples TRBV15 to TRBJ2-1; tentatively, D is TRBD2 (7 bases). The V end lost 2 bases, the J end lost 8 bases, and 16 bases lay between the germline ends. This CDR3 contains 15 residues. The germline V gene encodes CDR1 LNHNV and CDR2 YYDKDF (reference sequence). DNA of the CDR3: TGTGCCACCAGCAGACCCTCGGGGGGCCATGATGAGCAGTTCTTC. It yields the protein CATSRPSGGHDEQFF.

The chain's CDR3 is CASSPLGLAGGYEQYF. In DNA form, the CDR3 reads TGTGCCAGCTCACCTCTTGGACTAGCGGGGGGGTACGAGCAGTACTTC. The V call is TRBV18, the J call TRBJ2-7; 15 bases are a match to TRBD2. The CDR3 runs 16 residues. Germline assignment: CDR1 KGHSH and CDR2 LQKENI. V lost 3 bases and J lost 4; bases outside the gene matches: 4.

The J gene is TRBJ1-1, the V gene TRBV3-1 (or the pseudogene TRBV3-2); weak D call: TRBD1 (5 bases). Trimming cost V 0 bases and J 6 bases, with 11 bases left between them. Germline CDR1 is LGHDT and CDR2 is YNNKEL (reference sequence). The CDR3 contains 14 residues. CDR3 DNA: TGTGCCAGCAGCCAAGAAGGGACGGGGCCTGAAGCTTTCTTT. This sequence encodes CASSQEGTGPEAFF.

CDR3 nucleotides: TGTGCCAGCAGCTCCTGGACAGGGGGGAACACCGGGGAGCTGTTTTTT. Translating it yields CASSSWTGGNTGELFF. J is TRBJ2-2 and V is TRBV7-6; TRBD1 matches at 10 bases. The CDR3 consists of 16 residues. The ends lost 4 bases at V and 1 base at J; junction bases unmatched: 3. Per the germline V gene, CDR1 is SGHVS and CDR2 is FNYEAQ.

The chain uses TRBV6-2 or TRBV6-3 and TRBJ2-3; D gene ambiguous. Between the trimmed V and J ends, which lost 5 bases and 2 bases, there was a span of 2 bases. This CDR3 spans 11 amino acids. Germline V gene lookup returns CDR1 MNHEY and CDR2 SVGEGT. The CDR3 reads CASSHTDTQYF. The CDR3 DNA sequence: TGTGCCAGCAGTCACACAGATACGCAGTATTTT.

CDR3 in amino acids: CASSSVGALYSYEQYF. For the CDR3, the DNA is TGTGCCAGTAGCAGTGTTGGCGCCCTATACTCCTACGAGCAGTACTTC. The V gene is TRBV19, the J gene TRBJ2-7; D remains unclear. Trimming pared 6 bases from V and 0 bases from J, leaving 18 bases between. Looked up from germline, CDR1 is LNHDA and CDR2 is SQIVND (reference sequence). There are 16 residues in the CDR3.

The chain uses TRBV4-1 and TRBJ1-3; the D is unclear. Germline V gene sequence: CDR1 MGHRA, CDR2 YSYEKL. V was trimmed by 3 bases and J by 0 bases, leaving 9 bases between them. The CDR3 spans 15 residues. CDR3 region: CASSQGFSSGNTIYF. The CDR3 DNA follows: TGCGCCAGCAGCCAGGGGTTTAGCTCTGGAAACACCATATATTTT.

The V and J genes are TRBV7-9 and TRBJ1-1; D perhaps matches TRBD1 (5 bases). The CDR3 runs to 13 residues. V lost 4 bases to trimming and J lost 8 bases, with 14 bases between them. Germline V gene data show CDR1 as SEHNR and CDR2 as FQNEAQ (reference sequence). The CDR3 region has the DNA TGTGCCAGCAGCTCCCTCCCGGGGGTCGAAGCTTTCTTT. This translates into CASSSLPGVEAFF.

V and J are TRBV5-1 and TRBJ2-7, with 7 nucleotides matching TRBD1. The CDR3 covers 13 residues. With 9 bases clipped from V and 2 bases from J, the junction kept 8 bases outside the gene matches. Per the germline V gene, CDR1 is SGHRS and CDR2 is YFSETQ. In DNA form, the CDR3 reads TGCGCCACCTCCGTGACAGGGACCTACGAGCAGTACTTC. It is translated as CATSVTGTYEQYF.

This clone was counted a few times. Here the CDR3 reads CAWSGPRDGVYEQYF. The CDR3 DNA is TGTGCCTGGAGTGGACCCAGGGACGGGGTGTACGAGCAGTACTTC. The chain uses TRBV30 and TRBJ2-7; the D call may be TRBD1 or TRBD2 (5 bases each). Germline V gene data show CDR1 as GTSNPN and CDR2 as SVGIG (reference sequence). The CDR3 runs 15 residues. V lost 1 base to trimming and J lost 4 bases, with 17 bases between them.

V and J are TRBV21-1 and TRBJ2-7; the tabulated D call, TRBD2, remains unverified against the DNA. TRBV21-1 constitutes a pseudogene. CDR3 length: 13 residues. CDR3 DNA sequence: TGTGCCAGCAGCCCTTGGGGGGCCTACGAGCAGTACTTC. Protein product: CASSPWGAYEQYF.